The 25 T cell receptor beta chains in this list originate from one sample, sequenced in a study of blood T cell repertoires in COVID-19. The assay was immunoSEQ multiplex PCR, and TCRdb's table has in-frame clones only and misses some. The repertoire consists of fewer than 250,000 clones, with about four fifths occurring once and the leading ten covering less than 4.5%. Sequenced: peripheral blood. These receptors originate from a man aged 50-60 years with acute or convalescent COVID-19.

This chain connects TRBV3-1 (or the pseudogene TRBV3-2) to TRBJ1-6; tentatively, D is TRBD1 (6 bases). The CDR3 runs 18 residues. The germline V gene encodes CDR1 LGHDT and CDR2 YNNKEL (reference sequence). V lost 4 bases and J 0 bases, leaving 16 bases between the germline ends. CDR3 amino acids: CASSRMTTGSSYNSPLHF. The CDR3, as DNA: TGTGCCAGCAGCCGAATGACGACAGGCAGCTCCTATAATTCACCCCTCCACTTT.

Only one count was recorded for this clone. The chain has TRBV5-4 and TRBJ2-3; unclear D gene. Per the germline V gene, CDR1 is SGHNT and CDR2 is YYREEE (reference sequence). Deletions cut 0 bases from V and 0 bases from J, with 5 bases between. CDR3 length equals 14 residues. In DNA, the CDR3 is TGTGCCAGCAGCTTGGGGCACAGCACAGATACGCAGTATTTT. Its protein product is CASSLGHSTDTQYF.

This clone appeared a few times. This chain links TRBV6-5 with TRBJ1-2, with D possibly matching TRBD1 (6 bases). V was clipped by 8 bases and J by 4 bases, with 20 bases between them. This CDR3 is 15 amino acids long. CDR1 is MNHEY, CDR2 SVGAGI, per germline. The CDR3: CASAEGGDPPYGYTF. The CDR3 region has the DNA TGTGCCAGCGCCGAGGGGGGGGACCCGCCCTATGGCTACACCTTC.

CDR3 in amino acids: CAISPAGDQETQYF. The CDR3 DNA reads TGTGCCATCAGTCCGGCGGGAGACCAAGAGACCCAGTACTTC. The chain links TRBV10-3 to TRBJ2-5; 7 bases fit TRBD2. V was clipped by 5 bases and J by 0 bases; unmatched bases: 3. Germline V gene lookup returns CDR1 ENHRY and CDR2 SYGVKD. The CDR3 is made up of 14 amino acids.

The V gene is TRBV7-2, the J gene TRBJ2-1; tentatively, D is TRBD2 (5 bases). The CDR3 totals 15 residues. Germline V gene lookup returns CDR1 SGHTA and CDR2 FQGNSA. The V and J ends lost 2 bases and 9 bases respectively, with 17 bases between them. The CDR3 is CASSLREKGSGEQFF. In DNA, the CDR3 is TGTGCCAGCAGCTTAAGGGAGAAAGGTTCCGGTGAGCAGTTCTTC.

The chain combines TRBV6-5 with TRBJ2-1, with 13 bases lining up with TRBD2. Looked up from germline, CDR1 is MNHEY and CDR2 is SVGAGI. The ends lost 7 bases at V and 14 bases at J; junction bases unmatched: 11. This CDR3 has 14 residues. DNA of the CDR3: TGTGCCAGCACCGGACTAGCGGGGGCGCTGGTAAAGTTCTTC. It codes for CASTGLAGALVKFF.

The genes are TRBV9 and TRBJ1-3; D unresolved. The CDR3 is made up of 15 amino acids. Germline-derived CDR1 and CDR2 are SGDLS and YYNGEE. V lost 6 bases and J 0 bases, leaving 13 bases between the germline ends. CDR3 in DNA: TGTGCCAGCACCCAAACGAGTGGCTCTGGAAACACCATATATTTT. This translates into CASTQTSGSGNTIYF.

The chain uses TRBV28 and TRBJ2-4; 8 nucleotides align to TRBD1. Trimming cost V 5 bases and J 0 bases; bases outside gene matches: 9. Germline assignment: CDR1 MDHEN and CDR2 SYDVKM. This CDR3 has 17 amino acids. CDR3 nucleotide sequence: TGTGCCAGCAGTCCCCCGGGACAGGTCAGAGCCAAAAACATTCAGTACTTC. Its translation is CASSPPGQVRAKNIQYF.

The chain carries TRBV27 and TRBJ1-2, with TRBD1 identical over 11 bases. CDR3 length equals 15 residues. Looked up from germline, CDR1 is MNHEY and CDR2 is SMNVEV (reference sequence). Trimming took 6 bases from V and 8 from J; bases not matched to a gene: 11. The CDR3, as DNA: TGTGCCAGCAGACAGATCGGACAGGGGGCGCGAGGCTACACCTTC. Translation gives CASRQIGQGARGYTF.

This clone was seen just once. The gene calls are TRBV4-2 and TRBJ2-3; maybe TRBD2 (5 bases). CDR3 size: 18 residues. V gave up 0 bases and J gave up 7 bases, with 23 bases separating them. Germline lookup yields CDR1 LGHNA and CDR2 YNFKEQ. The CDR3 sequence is CASSQDENSWGSDNTQYF. Here the CDR3 DNA reads TGTGCCAGCAGCCAAGATGAAAATAGCTGGGGTAGCGATAATACGCAGTATTTT.

V and J are TRBV6-5 and TRBJ1-2; the D is unclear. This CDR3 comprises 12 residues. V was pared by 7 bases and J by 3 bases, with 9 bases between. Germline V lookup: CDR1 MNHEY, CDR2 SVGAGI. The CDR3 protein is CASMRRDYGYTF. The DNA for the CDR3 is TGTGCCAGCATGCGGAGGGACTATGGCTACACCTTC.

This rearrangement joins TRBV28 to TRBJ1-2, with TRBD1 identical over 10 bases. The CDR3 is 14 amino acids. CDR1 and CDR2 from the germline V gene are MDHEN and SYDVKM. V trimming: 5 bases; J trimming: 5 bases; junction bases outside the gene matches: 5. The DNA of the CDR3 is TGTGCCAGCAGTATCGGGACAGGGGCGTATGGCTACACCTTC. Amino acids: CASSIGTGAYGYTF.

The chain employs TRBV7-8 and TRBJ1-4; D might be TRBD1 (6 bases). CDR1 is SGHVS and CDR2 is FQNEAQ in the germline V gene. Trimming pared 1 base from V and 0 bases from J, leaving 12 bases between. This CDR3 has 17 amino acids. The chain's CDR3 is CASSLETGPPTNEKLFF. As DNA, the CDR3 is TGTGCCAGCAGCTTAGAGACAGGACCACCAACTAATGAAAAACTGTTTTTT.

This rearrangement joins TRBV19 to TRBJ1-6, with a possible D match to TRBD1 (6 bases). Germline-derived CDR1 and CDR2 are LNHDA and SQIVND (reference sequence). The CDR3 extends over 14 amino acids. Between the trimmed V and J ends, which lost 10 bases and 5 bases, there was a span of 15 bases. CDR3 amino acids: CATHPGQNNSPLHF. The DNA of the CDR3 is TGTGCCACCCACCCGGGACAAAATAATTCACCCCTCCACTTT. The whole variable domain, filled in from reference TRBV19 and TRBJ1-6, reads DGGITQSPKYLFRKEGQNVTLSCEQNLNHDAMYWYRQDPGQGLRLIYYSQIVNDFQKGDIAEGYSVSREKKESFPLTVTSAQKNPTAFYLCATHPGQNNSPLHFGNGTRLTVT.

The chain uses TRBV19 and TRBJ1-4; the match to TRBD1 covers 9 bases. V gave up 9 bases and J gave up 4 bases; unmatched junction bases: 6. The CDR3 has 14 amino acids. Germline CDR1 reads LNHDA; CDR2 reads SQIVND (reference sequence). DNA of the CDR3: TGTGCCAGCTATCCGGGACAGGGTAATGAAAAACTGTTTTTT. It is translated as CASYPGQGNEKLFF.

The sample holds many counts of this clone. The rearrangement joins TRBV7-8 to TRBJ2-1, with TRBD2 as a possible D gene (6 bases). V lost 5 bases to trimming and J lost 15 bases, with 20 bases between them. CDR1 SGHVS and CDR2 FQNEAQ come from the germline V gene. The CDR3 contains 13 residues. CDR3 residues: CASSTDGTGGRFF. DNA for the CDR3: TGTGCCAGCAGCACTGACGGGACCGGGGGTCGGTTCTTC.

This clone was recorded once. The rearrangement uses TRBV30 and TRBJ2-7, with TRBD1 identical over 9 bases. The CDR3 runs to 15 residues. Germline assignment: CDR1 GTSNPN and CDR2 SVGIG (reference sequence). The junction had 9 bases not matched to a gene; V was cut back by 4 bases and J by 2 bases. The CDR3 spells CAWMISGTGTYEQYF. The CDR3 DNA reads as TGTGCCTGGATGATTTCCGGGACAGGGACCTACGAGCAGTACTTC.

This clone was counted only a few times. The V call is TRBV28, the J call TRBJ2-2; TRBD2 aligns across 15 bases. The CDR3 contains 19 residues. CDR1 is MDHEN, CDR2 SYDVKM, per germline. Unmatched junction bases numbered 9, after V lost 4 bases and J lost 3 bases. The chain's CDR3 is CASSSSGTSGRRYTGELFF. CDR3 bases: TGTGCCAGCAGTTCCTCCGGGACTAGCGGGAGGCGGTACACCGGGGAGCTGTTTTTT.

The chain uses TRBV10-3 and TRBJ1-1; TRBD1 agrees at 10 bases. V was clipped by 10 bases and J by 5 bases; unmatched bases: 7. The CDR3 has 13 residues. The V gene's germline CDR1 is ENHRY and CDR2 SYGVKD. Here the CDR3 reads CATRDRGWTEAFF. DNA of the CDR3: TGTGCCACCAGGGACAGGGGATGGACTGAAGCTTTCTTT.

The chain joins TRBV12-5 to TRBJ2-5; TRBD1 agrees at 7 bases. This CDR3 region has 14 residues. From germline, CDR1 is LGHNT and CDR2 FRNRAP. V gave up 8 bases and J gave up 4 bases; unmatched junction bases: 10. The CDR3 sequence is CASCVAGGGETQYF. The CDR3 DNA reads as TGTGCTAGTTGCGTGGCAGGGGGTGGAGAGACCCAGTACTTC.

In DNA, the CDR3 is TGCAGCGTCTCGAGCGGACTAGCGGGGCTCTACGAGCAGTACTTC. This codes for CSVSSGLAGLYEQYF. The chain recombines TRBV29-1 with TRBJ2-7; TRBD2 matches 12 bases. The CDR3 has 15 residues. The trim removed 6 bases at V and 3 bases at J, leaving 9 bases unmatched. The germline gives CDR1 SQVTM, CDR2 ANQGSEA.

The rearrangement links TRBV6-5 to TRBJ1-2, with 9 bases identical to TRBD1. The CDR3 has 14 amino acids. Germline loops: CDR1 MNHEY, CDR2 SVGAGI. The trim removed 2 bases at V and 5 bases at J, leaving 3 bases unmatched. CDR3 residues: CASSYTDRGYGYTF. The CDR3 DNA reads TGTGCCAGCAGTTACACCGACAGGGGGTATGGCTACACCTTC.

This clone was detected once. The chain links TRBV5-4 to TRBJ2-7; 8 positions match TRBD1. CDR1 is SGHNT and CDR2 is YYREEE in the germline V gene (reference sequence). The ends lost 5 bases at V and 3 bases at J; junction bases unmatched: 7. CDR3 size: 14 residues. The CDR3 DNA sequence: TGTGCCAGCAGTTCTCGACAGGGGAACTACGAGCAGTACTTC. Encoded protein: CASSSRQGNYEQYF.

This chain joins TRBV7-9 and TRBJ1-6, with D unresolved. CDR1 SEHNR and CDR2 FQNEAQ come from the germline V gene (reference sequence). CDR3 length: 13 amino acids. Deletions cut 0 bases from V and 13 bases from J, with 10 bases between. The CDR3 DNA sequence: TGTGCCAGCAGCTTAGCGGTGGAGTATCCCCTCCACTTT. This translates into CASSLAVEYPLHF.

This clone has a single count. The chain links TRBV7-6 to TRBJ2-7; 7 bases are shared with TRBD1. This CDR3 has 14 residues. The V segment lost 2 bases and the J segment 6 bases; nucleotides outside the gene matches: 7. Germline loops: CDR1 SGHVS, CDR2 FNYEAQ. CDR3 protein: CASSLSPSGGEQYF. The CDR3, as DNA: TGTGCCAGCAGCTTAAGCCCCTCAGGGGGCGAGCAGTACTTC.